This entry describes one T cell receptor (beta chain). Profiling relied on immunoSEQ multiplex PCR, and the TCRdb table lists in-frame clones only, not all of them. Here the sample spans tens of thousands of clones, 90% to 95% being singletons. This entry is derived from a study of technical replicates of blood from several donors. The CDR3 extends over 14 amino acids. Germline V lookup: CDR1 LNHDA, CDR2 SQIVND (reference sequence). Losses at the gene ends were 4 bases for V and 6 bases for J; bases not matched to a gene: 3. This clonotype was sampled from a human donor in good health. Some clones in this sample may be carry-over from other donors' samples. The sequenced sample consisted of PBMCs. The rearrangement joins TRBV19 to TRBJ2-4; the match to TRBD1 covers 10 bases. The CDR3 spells CASSTGQGGNIQYF. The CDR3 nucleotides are TGTGCCAGTAGTACAGGACAGGGGGGAAACATTCAGTACTTC.